These T cell receptor beta chains were read from a single sample in a study of early stage breast cancer tumors. Assay: immunoSEQ multiplex PCR; the TCRdb copy retains only in-frame clones and omits some. The sample consists of roughly 34,000 clones, over 65% of them appearing once. The sequencing input was blood. These TCRs come from a person in their 60s with breast cancer. CDR3s include the opening cysteine and the closing phenylalanine or tryptophan. The D gene is left open where the match is weak. Clone size, where shown, is once, few, many, or a class for clones that have expanded.

v_gene	abundance	j_gene	d_gene	CDR3nt	CDR3aa
TRBV28	-	TRBJ2-5	-	TGTGCCAGCTCCCTCAAGTGGGGGGCTCGGGAGACCCAGTACTTC	CASSLKWGARETQYF
TRBV18	-	TRBJ1-5	-	TGTGCCAGCTCACCTGGGGGAGGGAGGGGCAATCAGCCCCAGCATTTT	CASSPGGGRGNQPQHF
TRBV15	-	TRBJ1-1	-	TGTGCCACCAGCAGAGATCGAGGTTTCGGGGGGCAAGTCACTGAAGCTTTCTTT	CATSRDRGFGGQVTEAFF
TRBV28	-	TRBJ1-1	-	TGTGCCAGCAGCCCCGGACTCTCGAACACTGAAGCTTTCTTT	CASSPGLSNTEAFF
TRBV28	-	TRBJ2-1	TRBD1	TGTGCCAGCAGTTTCGGACAGGGACGGTTCTTC	CASSFGQGRFF
TRBV28	-	TRBJ2-7	TRBD2	TGTGCCAGCAGTTTATTGACAGCGGGGCTCTACGAGCAGTACTTC	CASSLLTAGLYEQYF
TRBV7-3	-	TRBJ2-6	-	TGTGCCAGCAGCTTAGACACAGTAAGAACTGGGGCCAACGTCCTGACTTTC	CASSLDTVRTGANVLTF
TRBV2	-	TRBJ2-1	TRBD2	TGTGCCAGCAGGCCGACTAGCGGAGAAGGTGTTGAGCAGTTCTTC	CASRPTSGEGVEQFF
TRBV29-1	-	TRBJ2-3	TRBD2	TGCAGCGTCGGTAGCGGGAGGACAGATACGCAGTATTTT	CSVGSGRTDTQYF
TRBV19	-	TRBJ2-6	-	TGTGCCAGTGCAACAGGGTCTGGGGCCAACGTCCTGACTTTC	CASATGSGANVLTF
TRBV19	few	TRBJ2-7	-	TGTGCCAGTAGTATCGGGACACAATCCTACGAGCAGTACTTC	CASSIGTQSYEQYF
TRBV28	-	TRBJ2-7	-	TGTGCCAGCAGTTCCCTCCGGGATGGCCGGAGCTCCTACGAGCAGTACTTC	CASSSLRDGRSSYEQYF
TRBV6-1	-	TRBJ1-4	TRBD1	TGTGCCAGCAGTGAGGGTCCAGTGACCTGGACAGGGGGCTATCGGGAAAAACTGTTTTTT	CASSEGPVTWTGGYREKLFF
TRBV5-1	-	TRBJ2-6	-	TGCGCCAGCAGCTTGGCCCCCCGTTTAGTGCAGGTGAAGGTCTCTGGGGCCAACGTCCTGACTTTC	CASSLAPRLVQVKVSGANVLTF
TRBV7-9	-	TRBJ1-2	-	TGTGCCAGCAGCTTAGGGCTGGGCAACTATGGCTACACCTTC	CASSLGLGNYGYTF
TRBV2	-	TRBJ2-1	TRBD1	TGTGCCATCACCACGACCGGGACAGGCCAGTTCTTC	CAITTTGTGQFF
TRBV4-1	-	TRBJ2-1	-	TGCGCCAGCAGCCAAGATCCCTTTTACGGGGGCTCCTACAATGAGCAGTTCTTC	CASSQDPFYGGSYNEQFF
TRBV6-5	few	TRBJ1-5	-	TGTGCCAGCAGTTACTCAGGGGCCAATCAGCCCCAGCATTTT	CASSYSGANQPQHF
TRBV5-1	-	TRBJ1-2	-	TGCGCCAGCAGCCCCGGACAGACCGGCGGTGGGGGCTACACCTTC	CASSPGQTGGGGYTF
TRBV9	-	TRBJ2-3	-	TGTGCCAGCAGCGACCGAGTTGGGAGCGGCACAGATACGCAGTATTTT	CASSDRVGSGTDTQYF
TRBV4-1	once	TRBJ2-5	-	TGCGCCAGCAGCGGAGGGCCCGGGGAACAAGAGACCCAGTACTTC	CASSGGPGEQETQYF
TRBV4-2	few	TRBJ1-4	TRBD1	TGTGCCAGCAGCCAAACAGGGGATGAAAAACTGTTTTTT	CASSQTGDEKLFF
TRBV5-1	-	TRBJ2-5	TRBD1	TGCGCCAGCAGCTTGGATACGACAGGGGTTCCAGAGACCCAGTACTTC	CASSLDTTGVPETQYF
TRBV6-5	-	TRBJ1-2	TRBD1	TGTGCCAGCAGTTCCCCCCCTGGACAGGGGGGATATGGCTACACCTTC	CASSSPPGQGGYGYTF
TRBV5-1	-	TRBJ2-3	-	TGCGCCAGCAGCTGGACTAGCACAGATACGCAGTATTTT	CASSWTSTDTQYF
TRBV5-1	-	TRBJ1-4	-	TGCGCCAGCAGCTTGGCCGGCAGGGGAGATGAAAAACTGTTTTTT	CASSLAGRGDEKLFF
TRBV28	-	TRBJ2-3	TRBD2	TGTGCCAGCAGTTTATGGATGCTAGCGGTCCCTAGCACAGATACGCAGTATTTT	CASSLWMLAVPSTDTQYF
TRBV18	-	TRBJ2-6	-	TGTGCCAGCTCACCAATCCCCGCGTCAGGGGCCAACGTCCTGACTTTC	CASSPIPASGANVLTF
TRBV19	few	TRBJ2-7	-	TGTGCCAGTAGTATAGGGGGGTACTACGAGCAGTACTTC	CASSIGGYYEQYF
TRBV5-6	-	TRBJ1-1	-	TGTGCCAGCAGCCCCCTTGGGACGAACACTGAAGCTTTCTTT	CASSPLGTNTEAFF
TRBV30	-	TRBJ1-3	-	TGTGCCTGGAGTGTTAGGAGGCCCTCTGGAAACACCATATATTTT	CAWSVRRPSGNTIYF
TRBV5-1	-	TRBJ2-1	TRBD2	TGCGCCAGCTCGACTAGCGGGACCAATGAGCAGTTCTTC	CASSTSGTNEQFF
TRBV19	once	TRBJ2-1	-	TGTGCCAGTAGTATCGCTGGGGCAGGCTCCTACAATGAGCAGTTCTTC	CASSIAGAGSYNEQFF
TRBV2	-	TRBJ1-6	-	TGTGCCAGCAGTGAAGATGGGGCTCGGTCACCCCTCCACTTT	CASSEDGARSPLHF
TRBV7-9	-	TRBJ2-5	-	TGTGCCAGCTCAACGGGTTGGGAGACCCAGTACTTC	CASSTGWETQYF
TRBV5-1	-	TRBJ1-1	-	TGCGCCAGCAGAGACAGGAACACTGAAGCTTTCTTT	CASRDRNTEAFF
TRBV6-6	-	TRBJ1-1	-	TGTGCCAGCAGTTACTCCGGGGCAGGGTACACTGAAGCTTTCTTT	CASSYSGAGYTEAFF
TRBV15	-	TRBJ2-1	TRBD1	TGTGCCACCAGCAAACGGGACAGGAGCTCCTACAATGAGCAGTTCTTC	CATSKRDRSSYNEQFF
TRBV21-1	few	TRBJ1-5	-	TGTGCCAGCAGCATCCGGTACACAGGGGCTTGCAATCAGCCCCAGCATTTT	CASSIRYTGACNQPQHF
TRBV5-1	-	TRBJ2-3	-	TGCGCCAGCAGCGAACTAAGGGGCACAGATACGCAGTATTTT	CASSELRGTDTQYF
TRBV7-2	-	TRBJ1-5	TRBD1	TGTGCCAGCAGCTTGGCTACAGGGGGCGGACAGCCCCAGCATTTT	CASSLATGGGQPQHF
TRBV5-4	-	TRBJ2-7	TRBD1	TGTGCCAGCAGCCGGGGACAGGGGGCCTACGAGCAGTACTTC	CASSRGQGAYEQYF
TRBV19	-	TRBJ1-5	-	TGTGCCAGTAATAGGGGCTACAATCAGCCCCAGCATTTT	CASNRGYNQPQHF
TRBV4-1	-	TRBJ1-1	-	TGCGCCAGCAGCCAAGCCTTACTAGAAGCGGCTTTCTTT	CASSQALLEAAFF
TRBV4-2	-	TRBJ1-2	-	TGTGCCAGCAGCCAAGATTTTTATGAGACAGTGACCGGCTACACCTTC	CASSQDFYETVTGYTF